This entry describes one T cell receptor beta chain. This specimen comes from a study of T cell responses to AZD1222 COVID-19 vaccine. The CDR3 is made up of 15 amino acids. Trimming at V came to 4 bases and at J to 9 bases, leaving 8 bases not matched to a gene. The germline gives CDR1 SGHRS, CDR2 YFSETQ. Profiling relied on immunoSEQ multiplex PCR, and the TCRdb table lists in-frame clones only, not all of them. Here the sample spans about 99,000 clones, over 80% being singletons. Sequencing was performed on peripheral blood, taken on day 0 of AZD1222 vaccination. The J gene is TRBJ2-1, the V gene TRBV5-1; 12 bases are shared with TRBD1. This sequence was found in an adult in good health. CDR3 region: CASSPGTGGSGEQFF. The DNA for the CDR3 is TGCGCCAGCAGCCCCGGGACAGGGGGCTCTGGTGAGCAGTTCTTC.